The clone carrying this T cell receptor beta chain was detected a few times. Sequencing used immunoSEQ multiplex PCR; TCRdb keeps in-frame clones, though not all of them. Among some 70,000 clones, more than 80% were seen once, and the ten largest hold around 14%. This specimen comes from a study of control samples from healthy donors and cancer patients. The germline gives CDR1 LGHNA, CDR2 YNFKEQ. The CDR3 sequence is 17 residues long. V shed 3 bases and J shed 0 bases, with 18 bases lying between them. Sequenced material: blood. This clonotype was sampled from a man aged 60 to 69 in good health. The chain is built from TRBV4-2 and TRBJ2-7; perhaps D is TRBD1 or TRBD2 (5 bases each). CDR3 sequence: CASSHLSGTEGSYEQYF. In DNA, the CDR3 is TGTGCCAGCAGCCACCTCTCGGGGACCGAAGGCTCCTACGAGCAGTACTTC.